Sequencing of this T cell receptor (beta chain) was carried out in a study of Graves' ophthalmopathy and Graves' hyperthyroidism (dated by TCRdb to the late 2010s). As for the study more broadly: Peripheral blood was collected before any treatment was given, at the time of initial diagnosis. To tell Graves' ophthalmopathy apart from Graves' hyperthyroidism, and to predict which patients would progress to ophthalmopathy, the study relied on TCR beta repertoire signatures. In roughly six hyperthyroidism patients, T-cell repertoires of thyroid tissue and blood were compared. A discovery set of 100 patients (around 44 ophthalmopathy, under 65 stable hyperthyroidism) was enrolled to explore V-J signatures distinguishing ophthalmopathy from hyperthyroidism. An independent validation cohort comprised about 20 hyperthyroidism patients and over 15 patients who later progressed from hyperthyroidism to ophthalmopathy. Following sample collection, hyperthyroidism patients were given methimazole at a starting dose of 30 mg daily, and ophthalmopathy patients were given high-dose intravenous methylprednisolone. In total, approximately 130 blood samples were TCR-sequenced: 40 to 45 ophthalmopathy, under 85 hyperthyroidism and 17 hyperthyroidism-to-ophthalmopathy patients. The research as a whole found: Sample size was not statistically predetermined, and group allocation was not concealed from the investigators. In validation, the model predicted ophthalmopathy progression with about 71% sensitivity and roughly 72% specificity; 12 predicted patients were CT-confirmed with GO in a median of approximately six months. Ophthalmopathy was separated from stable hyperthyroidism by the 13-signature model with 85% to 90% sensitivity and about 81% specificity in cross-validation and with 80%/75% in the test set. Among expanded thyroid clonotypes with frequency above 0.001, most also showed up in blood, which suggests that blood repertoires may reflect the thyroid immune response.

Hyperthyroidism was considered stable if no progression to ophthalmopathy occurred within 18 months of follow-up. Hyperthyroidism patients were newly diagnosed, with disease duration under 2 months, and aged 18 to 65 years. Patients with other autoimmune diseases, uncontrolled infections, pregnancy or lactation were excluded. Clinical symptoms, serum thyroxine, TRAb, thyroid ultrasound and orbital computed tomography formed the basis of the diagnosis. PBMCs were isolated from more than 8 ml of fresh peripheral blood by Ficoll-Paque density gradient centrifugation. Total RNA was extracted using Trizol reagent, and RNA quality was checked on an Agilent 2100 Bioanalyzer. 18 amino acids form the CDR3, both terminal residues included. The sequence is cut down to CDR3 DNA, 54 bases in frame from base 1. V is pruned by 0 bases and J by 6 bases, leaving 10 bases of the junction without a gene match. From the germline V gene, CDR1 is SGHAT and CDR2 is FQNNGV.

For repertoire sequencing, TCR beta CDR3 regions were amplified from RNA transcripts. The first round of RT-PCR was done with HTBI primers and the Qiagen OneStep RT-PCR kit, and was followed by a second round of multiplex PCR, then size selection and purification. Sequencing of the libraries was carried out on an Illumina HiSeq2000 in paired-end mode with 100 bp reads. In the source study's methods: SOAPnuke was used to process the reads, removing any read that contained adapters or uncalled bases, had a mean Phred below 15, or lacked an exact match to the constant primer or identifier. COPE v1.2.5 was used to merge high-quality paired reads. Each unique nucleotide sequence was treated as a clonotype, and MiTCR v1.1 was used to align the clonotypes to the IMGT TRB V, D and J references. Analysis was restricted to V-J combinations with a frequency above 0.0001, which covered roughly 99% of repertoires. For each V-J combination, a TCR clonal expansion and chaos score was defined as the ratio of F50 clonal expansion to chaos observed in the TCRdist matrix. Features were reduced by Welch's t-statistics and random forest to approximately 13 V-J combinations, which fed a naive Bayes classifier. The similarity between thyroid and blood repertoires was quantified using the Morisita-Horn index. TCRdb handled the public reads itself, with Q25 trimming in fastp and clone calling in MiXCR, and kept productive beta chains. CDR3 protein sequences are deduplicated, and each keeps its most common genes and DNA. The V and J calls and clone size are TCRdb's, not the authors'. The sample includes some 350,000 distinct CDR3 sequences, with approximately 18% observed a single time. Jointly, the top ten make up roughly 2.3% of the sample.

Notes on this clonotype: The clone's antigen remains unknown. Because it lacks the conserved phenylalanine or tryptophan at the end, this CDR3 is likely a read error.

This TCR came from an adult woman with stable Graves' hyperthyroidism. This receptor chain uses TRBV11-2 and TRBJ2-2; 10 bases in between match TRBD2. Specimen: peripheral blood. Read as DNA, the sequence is TGTGCCAGCAGCTTAGAGGGACCCCTAGCGGGAGTCCCCGGGGAGCTGTTTCTT. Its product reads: CASSLEGPLAGVPGELFL.